Following are 15 T cell receptor beta chains from one sample sequenced in a study of cytotoxic CD8 clonotypes in ibrutinib-treated CLL (dated by TCRdb to about 2021). The time point label, as the study defines it: eleven to twelve months on ibrutinib. The library was built by means of the immunoSEQ multiplex PCR assay. TCRdb retrieved this table from immuneACCESS and kept in-frame rearrangements only. Not all clones are present; in checked studies, unresolved V genes account for under half, and no reason is known for the remainder. This sample has about 130,000 clones in its table, and about 80% of those were observed once. 13% of the sample rests with the top ten. This sample comprised PBMCs, obtained after 12 months of ibrutinib treatment. Receptors originate from a human donor with chronic lymphocytic leukemia.

The chain recombines TRBV10-3 with TRBJ1-3; TRBD1 matches at 7 bases. Germline-derived CDR1 and CDR2 are ENHRY and SYGVKD. The CDR3 consists of 18 residues. With 4 bases clipped from V and 0 bases from J, the junction kept 12 bases outside the gene matches. The CDR3: CAISGGDSHRLSGNTIYF. The CDR3 DNA follows: TGTGCCATCAGTGGAGGGGACAGCCATCGCCTCTCTGGAAACACCATATATTTT.

V gene TRBV4-3 combines with J gene TRBJ2-7; 7 bases fit TRBD1. CDR1 LGHNA and CDR2 YSLEER come from the germline V gene. The CDR3 has 18 residues. The V gene end was trimmed by 2 bases and the J gene end by 3 bases; junction bases not matched to a gene: 16. This chain's CDR3 is CASSQYYRGTRRYYEQYF. CDR3 bases: TGCGCCAGCAGCCAATATTACAGGGGAACGCGCAGATACTACGAGCAGTACTTC.

The CDR3 region has the DNA TGTGCCTGGAGTCTTGGGCACCATGGCTACACCTTC. It translates to CAWSLGHHGYTF. The chain joins TRBV30 to TRBJ1-2; D remains ambiguous. CDR1 and CDR2 from the germline V gene are GTSNPN and SVGIG (reference sequence). V lost 2 bases to trimming and J lost 6 bases, with 10 bases between them. This CDR3 is 12 amino acids long.

The genes are TRBV6-1 and TRBJ2-2; the D gene is possibly TRBD1 (5 bases). V was clipped by 1 base and J by 3 bases, with 18 bases between them. Germline V gives CDR1 MNHNS, CDR2 SASEGT. There are 18 residues in the CDR3. This CDR3 reads CASSEVLSAGLYTGELFF. CDR3 nucleotides: TGTGCCAGCAGTGAAGTTTTGTCGGCAGGGTTGTACACCGGGGAGCTGTTTTTT.

This chain uses TRBV19 with TRBJ1-5; D is possibly TRBD1 (5 bases). In germline, CDR1 is LNHDA, CDR2 SQIVND (reference sequence). The CDR3 is made up of 20 amino acids. Deletions cut 1 base from V and 10 bases from J, with 32 bases between. The CDR3 reads CASSIGVKVWDGGTRGPQHF. CDR3 coding DNA: TGTGCCAGTAGTATAGGGGTAAAGGTTTGGGACGGGGGGACTCGCGGTCCCCAGCATTTT.

A few counts support this clone. The chain carries TRBV7-8 and TRBJ1-2; 7 nucleotides agree with TRBD1. Losses at the gene ends were 3 bases for V and 7 bases for J; bases not matched to a gene: 8. CDR1 is SGHVS, CDR2 FQNEAQ, per germline. The CDR3 runs to 14 residues. CDR3 sequence (DNA): TGTGCCAGCAGCTTGGGCAGGAACAGGGGTGGCTACACCTTC. This encodes CASSLGRNRGGYTF.

This clone turned up a few times. The chain has TRBV18 and TRBJ2-2, with 9 nucleotides matching TRBD1. The V and J ends lost 3 bases and 0 bases, in that order; junction bases with no gene match: 5. Germline V gene data show CDR1 as KGHSH and CDR2 as LQKENI. CDR3 length: 17 amino acids. CDR3 protein: CASSPDRTGANTGELFF. The CDR3 nucleotides read TGTGCCAGCTCACCCGACCGGACAGGGGCGAACACCGGGGAGCTGTTTTTT.

Only one count was recorded for this clone. The CDR3 protein is CASSLRLAEGNEQFF. The CDR3 DNA sequence: TGTGCCAGCAGTTTAAGGTTAGCGGAGGGAAATGAGCAGTTCTTC. The V call is TRBV27, the J call TRBJ2-1; D is perhaps TRBD2 (6 bases). There are 15 residues in the CDR3. V gave up 2 bases and J gave up 7 bases, with 15 bases separating them. Germline CDR1 MNHEY, CDR2 SMNVEV (reference sequence).

The chain employs TRBV4-3 and TRBJ1-2; the D is unclear. CDR1 is LGHNA, CDR2 YSLEER, per germline. The V end was cut by 1 base, the J end by 5 bases, with 8 bases between. The CDR3 is made up of 13 amino acids. The CDR3 DNA is TGCGCCAGCAGCCAAGCTGTTTGGTATGGCTACACCTTC. Translating gives CASSQAVWYGYTF.

This clone appeared a single time. V is TRBV27 and J is TRBJ2-1; a possible D gene is TRBD1 (6 bases). This CDR3 region has 14 residues. The germline CDR1 and CDR2 sequences are MNHEY and SMNVEV (reference sequence). V lost 3 bases, J lost 4 bases, and 10 bases lay in between. CDR3 DNA sequence: TGTGCCAGCAGTTTCTTAGGGGGATACAATGAGCAGTTCTTC. This encodes CASSFLGGYNEQFF.

The J gene is TRBJ2-7, the V gene TRBV18; the D is unclear. Germline V CDR1 and CDR2: KGHSH, LQKENI. V was pared by 4 bases and J by 3 bases, with 13 bases between. This CDR3 spans 14 amino acids. CDR3 bases: TGTGCCAGCTCACAGGGAAATTTGGGCTACGAGCAGTACTTC. Protein: CASSQGNLGYEQYF. Looking up the rest from reference TRBV18 and TRBJ2-7 gives the full variable domain: NAGVMQNPRHLVRRRGQEARLRCSPMKGHSHVYWYRQLPEEGLKFMVYLQKENIIDESGMPKERFSAEFPKEGPSILRIQQVVRGDSAAYFCASSQGNLGYEQYFGPGTRLTVT.

The rearrangement joins TRBV7-6 to TRBJ1-2, with D maybe TRBD1 (5 bases). With 6 bases removed from V and 2 bases from J, the gap between germline ends came to 10 bases. Per germline, CDR1 SGHVS and CDR2 FNYEAQ. The CDR3 sequence is 13 residues long. The CDR3 reads CASSGARNYGYTF. As DNA, the CDR3 is TGTGCCAGCAGTGGGGCGCGGAACTATGGCTACACCTTC.

As concerns this clone: The sample carries other DNA sequences with the same CDR3. The chain employs TRBV9 and TRBJ2-1; 7 bases are shared with TRBD2. Germline CDR1 reads SGDLS; CDR2 reads YYNGEE. This CDR3 is built from 15 residues. The V and J ends lost 0 bases and 3 bases, in that order; junction bases with no gene match: 3. As DNA, the CDR3 is TGTGCCAGCAGCGTAGAAAGCGGGAACTACAATGAGCAGTTCTTC. It specifies CASSVESGNYNEQFF.

The CDR3, as DNA: TGTGCCACCACCCCCGGCGGGGGATACGAGCAGTACTTC. This sequence encodes CATTPGGGYEQYF. The V gene is TRBV15, the J gene TRBJ2-7, with TRBD2 matching 7 bases. Trimming cost V 7 bases and J 4 bases; bases outside gene matches: 7. This CDR3 is built from 13 residues. CDR1 LNHNV and CDR2 YYDKDF come from the germline V gene (reference sequence). The whole variable domain, filled in from reference TRBV15 and TRBJ2-7, reads DAMVIQNPRYQVTQFGKPVTLSCSQTLNHNVMYWYQQKSSQAPKLLFHYYDKDFNNEADTPDNFQSRRPNTSFCFLDIRSPGLGDTAMYLCATTPGGGYEQYFGPGTRLTVT.

J is TRBJ2-7 and V is TRBV7-9; D tentatively reads TRBD1 or TRBD2 (5 bases each). CDR1 and CDR2 from the germline V gene are SEHNR and FQNEAQ (reference sequence). The CDR3 extends over 15 amino acids. V was clipped by 4 bases and J by 3 bases, with 16 bases between them. The CDR3 DNA reads as TGTGCCAGCAGCTCCCGGGAAGGGGTCGTCTACGAGCAGTACTTC. Translation gives CASSSREGVVYEQYF.